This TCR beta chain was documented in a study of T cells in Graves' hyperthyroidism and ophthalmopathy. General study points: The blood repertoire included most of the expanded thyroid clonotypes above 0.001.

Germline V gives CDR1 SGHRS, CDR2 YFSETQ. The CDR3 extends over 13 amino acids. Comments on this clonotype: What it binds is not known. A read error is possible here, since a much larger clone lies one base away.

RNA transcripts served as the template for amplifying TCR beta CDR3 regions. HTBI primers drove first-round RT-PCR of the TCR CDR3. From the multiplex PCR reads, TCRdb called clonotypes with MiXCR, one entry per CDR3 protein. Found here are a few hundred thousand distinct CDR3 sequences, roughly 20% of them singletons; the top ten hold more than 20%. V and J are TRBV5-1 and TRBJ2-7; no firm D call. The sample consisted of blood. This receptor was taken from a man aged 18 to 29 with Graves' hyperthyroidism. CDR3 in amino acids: CASRLYTRSEQHF. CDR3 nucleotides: TGCGCCAGCAGATTGTACACAAGGAGCGAGCAGCACTTC. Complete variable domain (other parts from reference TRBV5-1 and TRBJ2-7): KAGVTQTPRYLIKTRGQQVTLSCSPISGHRSVSWYQQTPGQGLQFLFEYFSETQRNKGNFPGRFSGRQFSNSRSEMNVSTLELGDSALYLCASRLYTRSEQHFGPGTRLTVT.